Described below is a single TCR beta chain sequence and its context. Its antigen is unknown. Base qualities are not provided; no much larger clone lies one nucleotide away. From its cysteine to its phenylalanine, the CDR3 spans 18 amino acids. Only the CDR3 DNA is retained, 54 bases long and in frame from the first base. Trimming leaves V shorter by 6 bases and J shorter by 3 bases, with the junction holding 17 bases beyond the gene matches. For CDR1 and CDR2, the germline V gene (reference sequence) lists LNHDA and SQIVND. The data were taken from a study of blood T cell repertoires in COVID-19 (TCRdb year 2020). Concerning the study at large: Samples covering the acute and convalescent phases of COVID-19 were provided by collaborators in the United States, Italy and Spain. The prospective study material was composed of cDNA or gDNA derived from T cells, B-cell-depleted T cells, or PBMCs. Deeply sampled blood TCRbeta repertoires from subjects exposed to, actively infected with, or recovered from COVID-19 were included in the dataset. A freely available public database, intended as a resource for researchers studying the immune response to SARS-CoV-2, is where the repertoires were released. Samples were obtained from the ongoing ImmuneRACE study (first 160 participants) and from approximately 1,200 subjects provided by 6 global collaborators. A de-identified subject ID, COVID-19 status, age in years and sex were almost always included in the sample metadata. Where available, HLA class I and class II types were taken from metadata supplied by the sample provider and were not determined by assay-based typing.

The study at large found these results: The quantity of clinical and demographic metadata differed by source and by participant and was supplied without curation.

Participants in the prospective study were enrolled through a virtual design, were aged about 18 to 100 years, and lived in 24 United States geographic areas. To assign participants to cohorts, the prospective study relied on clinical history that participants themselves reported in a screening survey and a study questionnaire. Exposed participants had been in contact with someone with a PCR-confirmed or clinician-diagnosed COVID-19 case within 2 weeks of study entry. Each participant in the prospective study had whole blood, serum and a nasopharyngeal or oropharyngeal swab collected by mobile phlebotomists. Over a roughly 2-month period, participants in the prospective study had the option of providing additional blood draws and questionnaires. Blood samples from the prospective study were shipped frozen or at room temperature prior to DNA extraction. TCRbeta CDR3 regions were amplified from genomic DNA using the immunoSEQ Assay, a bias-controlled multiplex PCR. As for the authors' bioinformatics: The number of nucleated cells in each sample was estimated by amplification of reference gene primers within the assay. To quantify the absolute abundance of each unique TCRbeta CDR3 rearrangement, sequence reads were collapsed and filtered. Productive Simpson clonality was computed per sample as the square root of Simpson's diversity index over productive rearrangements. In TCRdb, the immuneACCESS table is reduced to in-frame sequences with V and J assigned. These tables do not hold every clone; where another copy was compared, an unresolved V gene accounts for under half, and the others remain unexplained. Clone size and V and J calls were adopted from that table, with D and trimming inferred from the DNA. Across this sample there are more than 150,000 clones, with around 80% seen only once. Clones ranked in the top ten supply over 13% of the sample.

The V and J genes are TRBV19 and TRBJ1-3, and TRBD1 aligns with 7 junction nucleotides. Sequencing was carried out using PBMCs or T cells enriched from blood (not recorded which). The receptor comes from a man in his sixties who had been exposed to COVID-19. CDR3 sequence: CASSNRDRPPLDGNTIYF. The bases read TGTGCCAGTAGCAACCGGGACAGACCTCCCCTGGATGGAAACACCATATATTTT. The CDR3 plus the reference TRBV19 and TRBJ1-3 genes for the other parts give the full variable domain: DGGITQSPKYLFRKEGQNVTLSCEQNLNHDAMYWYRQDPGQGLRLIYYSQIVNDFQKGDIAEGYSVSREKKESFPLTVTSAQKNPTAFYLCASSNRDRPPLDGNTIYFGEGSWLTVV.